The next 9 T cell receptor beta chains were all read from a single sample in a study of Graves' ophthalmopathy and Graves' hyperthyroidism. Amplification of the TCR beta CDR3 regions used RNA transcripts (as template). First-round RT-PCR used HTBI primers; second-round multiplex PCR followed. TCRdb reprocessed the multiplex PCR reads via MiXCR and lists one record per CDR3 protein. The sample consists of around 670,000 distinct CDR3 sequences, roughly 40% of them appearing once. The specimen sequenced was peripheral blood. These receptor sequences come from an adult man with Graves' ophthalmopathy.

The rearrangement links TRBV20-1 to TRBJ1-1, with no clear D. Trimming removed 3 bases at V and 0 bases at J, with 8 bases between. Germline V gene sequence: CDR1 DFQATT, CDR2 SNEGSKA (reference sequence). CDR3 length: 13 residues. The CDR3 nucleotides are TGCAGTGCTAGGGGCAGAATGAACACTGAAGCTTTCTTT. This gives the protein CSARGRMNTEAFF.

The rearrangement joins TRBV14 to TRBJ2-5; 7 bases map to TRBD1. The V and J ends lost 4 bases and 2 bases, in that order; junction bases with no gene match: 16. The CDR3 is 18 residues long. Germline CDR1 SGHDN, CDR2 FVKESK. The CDR3 DNA is TGTGCCAGCAGCCCTTTTGTGGGCGACAGGGTGTTTCAAGAGACCCAGTACTTC. Its protein product is CASSPFVGDRVFQETQYF.

This clonotype came up a few times. The chain carries TRBV6-5 and TRBJ1-6; tentatively, D is TRBD1 (6 bases). The CDR3 sequence is 15 residues long. Germline CDR1 MNHEY, CDR2 SVGAGI. The V and J ends lost 7 bases and 6 bases respectively, with 16 bases between them. The CDR3 DNA reads as TGTGCCAGCATCCCCGCAGTAGGGGGTAATTCACCCCTCCACTTT. Translation gives CASIPAVGGNSPLHF.

The chain has TRBV10-3 and TRBJ1-1; the D gene is possibly TRBD1 (6 bases). Germline-derived CDR1 and CDR2 are ENHRY and SYGVKD. This CDR3 has 13 residues. V lost 10 bases and J lost 1, with 13 bases in between. The CDR3 is CATQGTGNTEAFF. The CDR3 DNA is TGTGCCACCCAGGGGACTGGGAACACTGAAGCTTTCTTT.

The chain combines TRBV25-1 with TRBJ2-2, with 11 bases lining up with TRBD1. The V and J ends lost 6 bases and 6 bases, in that order; junction bases with no gene match: 6. The CDR3 is 15 amino acids. The germline CDR1 and CDR2 sequences are MGHDK and SYGVNS. The CDR3 nucleotides read TGTGCCAGCAGCTCGGGGACAGGGGGTGCCGGGGAGCTGTTTTTT. Protein sequence: CASSSGTGGAGELFF.

This clonotype turned up a few times. This sequence joins TRBV20-1 and TRBJ1-1, with D tentatively TRBD1 (6 bases). V lost 0 bases and J 2 bases, leaving 10 bases between the germline ends. Germline V gene sequence: CDR1 DFQATT, CDR2 SNEGSKA (reference sequence). This CDR3 region has 14 residues. Written as DNA, the CDR3 is TGCAGTGCTAGAGAGCCGGGACAAAACACTGAAGCTTTCTTT. This translates into CSAREPGQNTEAFF.

This chain connects TRBV29-1 to TRBJ1-6; 7 positions agree with TRBD1. The V gene end was trimmed by 5 bases and the J gene end by 7 bases; junction bases not matched to a gene: 5. CDR1 and CDR2 from the germline V gene are SQVTM and ANQGSEA. This CDR3 contains 13 residues. The CDR3 sequence is CSVLTGVNSPLHF. CDR3 bases: TGCAGCGTTTTAACAGGGGTCAATTCACCCCTCCACTTT. The complete variable domain, with remaining parts taken from reference TRBV29-1 and TRBJ1-6, reads SAVISQKPSRDICQRGTSLTIQCQVDSQVTMMFWYRQQPGQSLTLIATANQGSEATYESGFVIDKFPISRPNLTFSTLTVSNMSPEDSSIYLCSVLTGVNSPLHFGNGTRLTVT.

The DNA for the CDR3 is TGTGCCATCAGTGACGGTTGGCAGGGAGACACAGATACGCAGTATTTT. Its protein is CAISDGWQGDTDTQYF. The chain is built from TRBV10-3 and TRBJ2-3, with D tentatively TRBD1 or TRBD2 (5 bases each). The CDR3 spans 16 residues. The V gene's germline CDR1 is ENHRY and CDR2 SYGVKD. V was pared by 3 bases and J by 2 bases, with 15 bases between.

This clonotype has ten or more counts. This chain uses TRBV7-9 with TRBJ2-7; TRBD1 aligns across 9 bases. This CDR3 comprises 15 residues. Looked up from germline, CDR1 is SEHNR and CDR2 is FQNEAQ (reference sequence). V shed 3 bases, J shed 5 bases, and the junction held 8 bases outside the gene matches. CDR3 loop: CASSFGPGQGHEQYF. The CDR3 coding sequence is TGTGCCAGCAGCTTTGGACCGGGACAGGGCCACGAGCAGTACTTC.